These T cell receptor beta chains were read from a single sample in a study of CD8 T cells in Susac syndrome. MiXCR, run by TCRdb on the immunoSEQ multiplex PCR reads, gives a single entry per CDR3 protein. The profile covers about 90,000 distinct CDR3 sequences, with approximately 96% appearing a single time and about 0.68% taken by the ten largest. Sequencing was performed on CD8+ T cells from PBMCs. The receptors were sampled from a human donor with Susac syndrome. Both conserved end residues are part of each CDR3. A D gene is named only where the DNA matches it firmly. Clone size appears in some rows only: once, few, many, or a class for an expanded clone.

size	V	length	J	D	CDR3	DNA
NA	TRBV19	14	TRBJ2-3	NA	CASSPVANGDTQYF	TGTGCCAGTAGTCCCGTTGCCAACGGAGATACGCAGTATTTT
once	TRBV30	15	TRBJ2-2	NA	CAWSVDTPWTGELFF	TGTGCCTGGAGTGTAGATACACCCTGGACCGGGGAGCTGTTTTTT
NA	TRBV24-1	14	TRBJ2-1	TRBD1	CATSGTENYNEQFF	TGTGCCACCAGCGGGACAGAGAATTACAATGAGCAGTTCTTC
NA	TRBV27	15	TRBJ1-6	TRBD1	CASRLGTGVNSPLHF	TGTGCCAGCAGATTGGGTACAGGGGTTAATTCACCCCTCCACTTT
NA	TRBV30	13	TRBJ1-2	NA	CAYNREAFYGYTF	TGTGCCTATAACAGGGAAGCATTCTATGGCTACACCTTC
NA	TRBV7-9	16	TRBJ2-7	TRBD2	CASSSLAGGFSYEQYF	TGTGCCAGCAGCTCATTAGCGGGGGGTTTCTCCTACGAGCAGTACTTC
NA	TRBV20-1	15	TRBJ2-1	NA	CSAITAGTDYNEQFF	TGCAGTGCTATTACTGCGGGGACGGATTACAATGAGCAGTTCTTC
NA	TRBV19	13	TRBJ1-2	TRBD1	CASSIRGGGGYTF	TGTGCCAGTAGTATAAGAGGGGGCGGTGGCTACACCTTC
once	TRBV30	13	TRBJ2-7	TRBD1	CAWSTGASYEQYF	TGTGCCTGGAGTACAGGGGCCAGCTACGAGCAGTACTTC
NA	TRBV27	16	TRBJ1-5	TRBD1	CASRPGQPYSNQPQHF	TGTGCCAGCCGTCCGGGACAGCCTTATAGCAATCAGCCCCAGCATTTT
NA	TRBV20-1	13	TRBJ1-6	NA	CSARDRETSPLHF	TGCAGTGCTAGAGACAGGGAGACTTCACCCCTCCACTTT
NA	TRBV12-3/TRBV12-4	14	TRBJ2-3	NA	CASSLWGATDTQYF	TGTGCCAGCAGTTTGTGGGGGGCCACAGATACGCAGTATTTT
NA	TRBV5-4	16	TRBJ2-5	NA	CASSRAAGTEKETQYF	TGTGCCAGCAGCCGCGCTGCAGGGACTGAAAAAGAGACCCAGTACTTC
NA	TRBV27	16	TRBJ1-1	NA	CASSPPPGRRNTEAFF	TGTGCCAGCAGTCCTCCGCCGGGACGGCGGAACACTGAAGCTTTCTTT
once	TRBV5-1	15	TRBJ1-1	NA	CASSWDGARNTEAFF	TGCGCCAGCAGTTGGGACGGGGCGAGAAACACTGAAGCTTTCTTT
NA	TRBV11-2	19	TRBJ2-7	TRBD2	CASSLDAGGQERRDYEQYF	TGTGCCAGCAGCTTAGACGCGGGAGGGCAGGAACGGCGGGACTACGAGCAGTACTTC